This T cell receptor beta chain appears in the sequencing data of a study of Ad26.COV2.S vaccination and SARS-CoV-2 variants (dated by TCRdb to about 2021). A note on the overall study: Vaccine-arm donors were drawn from COV1001, a multicentre, randomized, double-blind, placebo-controlled phase I-IIa trial of Ad26.COV2.S in healthy adults. Ad26.COV2.S was administered intramuscularly at a dose of 5x10^10 or 1x10^11 viral particles, either as one shot or as two shots given 56 days apart. A total of approximately 30 samples were included in the TCR-sequenced set, comprising 19 Ad26.COV2.S vaccine recipients, 5 placebo recipients and 8 SARS-CoV-2 convalescent individuals. Investigators remained blinded to trial group allocation during experiments and outcome assessment. Trial participants were randomized into five groups of five, in which low-dose or high-dose Ad26.COV2.S was given once or twice, or placebo was given on both occasions. TCRbeta repertoire sequencing served as the tool for gauging how specific and how broad the SARS-CoV-2-reactive T cell receptors were following Ad26.COV2.S vaccination.

From a lookup of the germline V gene, CDR1 and CDR2 are SGHAT and FQNNGV. Its CDR3 holds 13 amino acids, cysteine through phenylalanine. Only the CDR3 region is kept as DNA, spanning 39 bases read in frame from base 1. V is shortened by 0 bases, J by 6 bases, and the region joining them spans 6 bases. The immunoSEQ Assay was the method used to sequence TCRbeta CDR3 regions. After extraction, genomic DNA underwent amplification by bias-controlled multiplex PCR, followed by high-throughput sequencing. The study's own analysis went as follows. Collapsing and filtering of sequences were performed to quantify the absolute abundance of each unique TCRbeta CDR3 region. Usable DNA was measured by amplifying reference genes present in all nucleated cells, and TCRbeta template counts were normalized to that usable DNA to estimate T cell fraction. Repertoire TCRs were annotated as SARS-CoV-2-specific when V gene, CDR3 amino acid sequence and J gene were exactly matched to a known reactive TCR set. MIRA supplied the reference SARS-CoV-2 TCR set, which was filtered for enrichment in COVID-19-positive ImmuneCODE repertoires so that public or cross-reactive TCRs were removed. Based on the MIRA antigens, annotated TCRs were further analysed at the level of specific ORF or position within ORF. Breadth was defined as annotated unique rearrangements over total unique productive rearrangements; depth was the summed frequency of those rearrangements. Group comparisons of TCR breadth used two-sided Wilcoxon rank-sum tests. The table comes from immuneACCESS by way of TCRdb, which keeps in-frame sequences with V and J called. Part of the clones is missing from these tables; in studies checked, under half for an unresolved V gene and the rest for unknown reasons. D and trimming were read from the DNA, whereas the V and J calls and clone size are those reported in that table. The sample yields 250,000 to 300,000 clones; more than 70% were counted once. The ten largest clones capture less than 3.5% of the sample.

With regard to this clone: Its antigen is not yet known. No base qualities exist here, and no much larger clone lies one base off it.

This sample's treatment or condition label indicates: roughly 18 received Ad26.COV2.S at low or high dose, single or two shots; 5 received placebo; per-sample allocation not given. For vaccine and placebo recipients, repertoires were sequenced using samples collected on day 63 after the first injection. Between 29 July and 7 August 2020, Cohort 1b enrolled some 25 adults aged 18-55 years at one site in Boston, USA. As a vaccine, Ad26.COV2.S was a replication-incompetent adenovirus type 26 vector that expressed a prefusion-stabilized SARS-CoV-2 spike protein derived from the original Wuhan strain. Points the paper makes about the study in general: According to the authors, total T cell responses may have been underestimated by the TCR breadth and depth analyses. Vaccine and placebo recipients had comparable non-spike TCR breadth, which fits with the vaccine containing only spike. After vaccination, substantial breadth of spike-specific CD8+ and CD4+ T cell responses was reported. The study was not powered for comparison of responses between vaccine doses or regimens. Higher spike-specific TCR breadth was observed in Ad26.COV2.S recipients than in placebo recipients (P = 0.0014).

The rearrangement joined TRBV11-2 to TRBJ1-5; no D gene is confidently identified. This clonotype was sampled from a person aged 18 to 59 who received the Ad26.COV2.S COVID-19 vaccine or a placebo. Sequencing used peripheral blood, obtained in a trial of Ad26.COV2.S vaccine versus placebo. The CDR3 sequence is CASSLDNSQPQHF. The DNA sequence is as follows: TGTGCCAGCAGCTTAGATAACTCTCAGCCCCAGCATTTT.